This entry concerns a single TCR beta chain. These data originate in a study of T cell changes during pregnancy in multiple sclerosis. This CDR3 has 14 amino acids. Germline trimming cut 2 bases from V and 7 bases from J; bases unmatched to any gene: 2. Germline lookup yields CDR1 MNHNS and CDR2 SASEGT. This table comes from immunoSEQ multiplex PCR, and its TCRdb copy is limited to in-frame clones, with some not included. The sample shows around 73,000 clones, around 92% of them seen only once. J is TRBJ1-6 and V is TRBV6-1; 7 nucleotides align to TRBD1. The material was peripheral blood, obtained in the third trimester of pregnancy. This clonotype originated in a female donor in good health, enrolled as a control in a pregnancy study. As DNA, the CDR3 is TGTGCCAGCAGTGAACAGGGGGAGAATTCACCCCTCCACTTT. It encodes CASSEQGENSPLHF.